Listed below are T cell receptor beta chains from one sample, sequenced in a study of OX40 agonist ivuxolimab in advanced cancers. Profiled with immunoSEQ multiplex PCR; TCRdb holds only in-frame clones, not every one. The sample shows about 88,000 clones, 85% of them seen only once. The specimen comprised CD4+ or CD8+ T cells sorted from blood, sampled in a trial of the OX40 agonist ivuxolimab. The receptors were gathered from an adult with an advanced solid tumor such as melanoma, head and neck, liver or kidney cancer. Each CDR3 is given with its conserved first and last residue. D genes are given only for firm matches. Expanded clones get a size class; other rows say once, few or many, or leave the size out.

>TRBV7-6|.|TRBJ2-2|.
TGTGCCAGCAGCCCCGGACAAAACACCGGGGAGCTGTTTTTT
CASSPGQNTGELFF
>TRBV28|.|TRBJ1-1|.
TGTGCCAGCGGCTTAACGACCGAAGCTTTCTTT
CASGLTTEAFF
>TRBV7-2|few|TRBJ2-1|TRBD2
TGTGCCAGCAGCCTTACTAGCGGGAGGTACGATGAGCAGTTCTTC
CASSLTSGRYDEQFF
>TRBV30|.|TRBJ1-2|TRBD1
TGTGCCTGGAGTACATATCAGGGGGCGAACCACTATGGCTACACCTTC
CAWSTYQGANHYGYTF
>TRBV5-5|.|TRBJ2-1|TRBD1
TGTGCCAGCAGCTTGTCCTGGGACAGAATCTACAATGAGCAGTTCTTC
CASSLSWDRIYNEQFF
>TRBV27|.|TRBJ2-1|TRBD2
TGTGCCAGCAGTCCACCGGGACTAGCGGGATTCAATGAGCAGTTCTTC
CASSPPGLAGFNEQFF
>TRBV11-2|.|TRBJ1-4|.
TGTGCCAGCAGCTCCGGGACATCCGAAAAACTGTTTTTT
CASSSGTSEKLFF
>TRBV4-3|.|TRBJ1-2|TRBD1
TGCGCCAGCAGCCACGAGACGGGACAGGGATATGGCTACACCTTC
CASSHETGQGYGYTF
>TRBV10-3|.|TRBJ1-1|.
TGTGCCATCAGTGAGTCGAAACCTAGGGGGAGCACTGAAGCTTTCTTT
CAISESKPRGSTEAFF
>TRBV11-2|.|TRBJ1-2|.
TGTGCCAGCAGCTCGGGACGGAGCTATGGCTACACCTTC
CASSSGRSYGYTF
>TRBV6-1|.|TRBJ2-5|.
TGTGCCAGCAGCGCCAGTGACAGGTTATATCTTGCCCAGTACTTC
CASSASDRLYLAQYF
>TRBV29-1|.|TRBJ1-2|TRBD1
TGCAGCGACGGGACAGTGAACTATGGCTACACCTTC
CSDGTVNYGYTF
>TRBV7-6|few|TRBJ1-3|.
TGTGCCAGCAGCTTAGGGCCAAACTCTGGAAACACCATATATTTT
CASSLGPNSGNTIYF
>TRBV25-1|.|TRBJ2-5|.
TGTGCCAGCAGTGAATTACGGACCCAGTACTTC
CASSELRTQYF
>TRBV5-1|.|TRBJ1-2|.
TGCGCCAGCAGCAGCGGACAGAACTATGGCTACACCTTC
CASSSGQNYGYTF
>TRBV7-3|.|TRBJ2-2|.
TGTGCCAGCAGCCCCCCAGGGGGAGGCGGGGAGCTGTTTTTT
CASSPPGGGGELFF
>TRBV2|.|TRBJ2-5|TRBD2
TGTGCCAGCAAGGGCCCCGGGCGGGGGTTGGTAGAGACCCAGTACTTC
CASKGPGRGLVETQYF
>TRBV9|.|TRBJ2-3|.
TGTGCCAGCAGCGGGCCGACTCAAGCCACAGATACGCAGTATTTT
CASSGPTQATDTQYF
>TRBV5-4|.|TRBJ2-3|TRBD2
TGTGCCAGCAGCTCAGCCGGGGGGAACACAGATACGCAGTATTTT
CASSSAGGNTDTQYF
>TRBV5-4|.|TRBJ2-1|.
TGTGCCAGCAGCTTGGCGGCGCGGAACAATGAGCAGTTCTTC
CASSLAARNNEQFF
>TRBV5-1|few|TRBJ1-1|TRBD1
TGCGCCAGCAGCTACGGGACAGGTGAGCTTGTAGCTTTCTTT
CASSYGTGELVAFF
>TRBV19|.|TRBJ2-7|.
TGTGCCAGTAGTCGAGAGGCAGGGGTCTACGAGCAGTACTTC
CASSREAGVYEQYF
>TRBV15|.|TRBJ2-1|.
TGTGCCACCAGCAGAGAGAAGGACTTAGACTCCTACAATGAGCAGTTCTTC
CATSREKDLDSYNEQFF
>TRBV29-1|once|TRBJ2-3|TRBD1
TGCAGCCGAACGCGGGACAGGGTTGCGCATACGCAGTATTTT
CSRTRDRVAHTQYF
>TRBV6-1|.|TRBJ1-1|.
TGTGCCAGCAGTGTTCCTACTGAAGCTTTCTTT
CASSVPTEAFF
>TRBV6-1|.|TRBJ2-3|TRBD2
TGTGCCAGCAGTTCCGGGACTAGCGTTGATACGCAGTATTTT
CASSSGTSVDTQYF
>TRBV7-2|.|TRBJ1-1|TRBD1
TGTGCCAGCAGCTCCCGGACAGGCAACCTCAACACTGAAGCTTTCTTT
CASSSRTGNLNTEAFF
>TRBV5-5|.|TRBJ1-1|.
TGTGCCAGCAGCTTGGGCCCTGTCCTAGGGGCTTTCTTT
CASSLGPVLGAFF
>TRBV7-3|once|TRBJ2-2|TRBD2
TGTGCCAGCAGCAACCGACTAGCGGGAGTTACCGGGGAGCTGTTTTTT
CASSNRLAGVTGELFF
>TRBV6-5|.|TRBJ1-5|.
TGTGCCAGCAGACCGACCGGTAATAGCAATCAGCCCCAGCATTTT
CASRPTGNSNQPQHF
>TRBV6-1|.|TRBJ1-2|.
TGTGCCAGCAGTGAATCTGGAGGCAGGGGTGGGTTTGGTAACTATGGCTACACCTTC
CASSESGGRGGFGNYGYTF
>TRBV2|.|TRBJ2-3|.
TGTGCCAGCAGTGAAGTGAAAAGGCCCACAGATACGCAGTATTTT
CASSEVKRPTDTQYF
>TRBV30|.|TRBJ1-1|.
TGTGCCTGGAGTGTTGATGGGATGATGAACACTGAAGCTTTCTTT
CAWSVDGMMNTEAFF
>TRBV15|.|TRBJ2-7|TRBD1
TGTGCCACCAGCAGAGAGAAGCAGGGGGCCTACGAGCAGTACTTC
CATSREKQGAYEQYF
>TRBV5-1|few|TRBJ1-1|.
TGCGCCAGCACCAAGGACGCTAGAAACACTGAAGCTTTCTTT
CASTKDARNTEAFF
>TRBV5-5|.|TRBJ1-5|.
TGTGCCAGCAGACCGGCAGGGGCCGATGGAAATCAGCCCCAGCATTTT
CASRPAGADGNQPQHF
>TRBV4-1|.|TRBJ1-4|.
TGCGCCAGCAGCCCCCTGGGGGTGAGAAGTGAAAAACTGTTTTTT
CASSPLGVRSEKLFF
>TRBV6-5|.|TRBJ1-1|.
TGTGCCTGTTACGCGGGGAAAAACACTGAAGCTTTCTTT
CACYAGKNTEAFF
>TRBV28|.|TRBJ1-5|.
TGTGCCAGCAGTAACAGGGAAGGGGGTCAGCCCCAGCATTTT
CASSNREGGQPQHF
>TRBV7-2|.|TRBJ2-1|.
TGTGCCAGCAGCGGACATCCCGGCGTGCGGGGAAATGAGCAGTTCTTC
CASSGHPGVRGNEQFF
>TRBV4-1|.|TRBJ1-2|.
TGCGCCAGCAGCCAACAGGCATCGGCTAACTATGGCTACACCTTC
CASSQQASANYGYTF
>TRBV5-1|.|TRBJ2-3|TRBD2
TGCGCCAGCAGCTTTAGCGGGGGCAGTGATACGCAGTATTTT
CASSFSGGSDTQYF
>TRBV2|.|TRBJ2-4|.
TGTGCCAGCAGGGATCAGGGATTCGCGACCAAAAACATTCAGTACTTC
CASRDQGFATKNIQYF
>TRBV9|few|TRBJ1-2|.
TGTGCCAGCAGCCCCCGTATACGACCGGAAGGGAGCTACACCTTC
CASSPRIRPEGSYTF
>TRBV13|.|TRBJ2-3|TRBD2
TGTGCCAGCAGCTACCGCCGATCCTTACTAGCGGGGGGAGCCGAGTTACCAGATACGCAGTATTTT
CASSYRRSLLAGGAELPDTQYF
>TRBV6-1|.|TRBJ1-5|.
TGTGCCAGCAGCGGTGGCCAGAGGCAGCCCCAGCATTTT
CASSGGQRQPQHF
>TRBV9|.|TRBJ1-5|.
TGTGCCAGCAGCGTAGACAGCGGCAATCAGCCCCAGCATTTT
CASSVDSGNQPQHF
>TRBV7-9|once|TRBJ1-1|TRBD1
TGTGCCAGCAGCCTCCGGGACAGGGGCACTGAAGCTTTCTTT
CASSLRDRGTEAFF
>TRBV7-8|.|TRBJ1-3|TRBD1
TGTGCCAGCAGCGCCGGGACAGGGGGTCTCGCTGGAAACACCATATATTTT
CASSAGTGGLAGNTIYF
>TRBV6-1|.|TRBJ1-1|TRBD1
TGTGCCAGTAATGCAGGGGGGTCCTGGGAAGCTTTCTTT
CASNAGGSWEAFF